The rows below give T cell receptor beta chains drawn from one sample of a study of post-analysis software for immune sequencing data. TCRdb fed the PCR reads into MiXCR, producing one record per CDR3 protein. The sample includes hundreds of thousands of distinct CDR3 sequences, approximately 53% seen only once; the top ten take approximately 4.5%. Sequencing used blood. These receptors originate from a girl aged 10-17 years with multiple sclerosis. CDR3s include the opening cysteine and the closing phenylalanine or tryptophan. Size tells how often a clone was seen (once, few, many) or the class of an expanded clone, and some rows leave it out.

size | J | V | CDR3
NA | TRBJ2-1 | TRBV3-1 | CASSQDSMASGLPSSYNEQFF
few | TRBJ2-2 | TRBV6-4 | CASTPVAGDTGELFF
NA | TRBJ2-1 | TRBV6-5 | CASSSDRVHNEQFF
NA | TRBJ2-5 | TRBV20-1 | CSASRGSTREQYF
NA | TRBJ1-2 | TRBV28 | CASSTGTLNYGYTF
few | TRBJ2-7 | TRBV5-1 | CASSGQDGTYEQYF
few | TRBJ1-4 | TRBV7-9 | CASSSTTGESEKLFF
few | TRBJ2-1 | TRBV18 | CASSITSTFSYNEQFF
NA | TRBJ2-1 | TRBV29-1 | CSGSGPISYNEQFF
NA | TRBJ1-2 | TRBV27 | CASSLPTDFNYGYTF
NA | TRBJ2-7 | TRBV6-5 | CASMSRSPSYEQYF
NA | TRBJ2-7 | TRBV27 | CASRRSPGQVSYEQYF
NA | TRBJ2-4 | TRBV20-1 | CSARDQGKNIQYF
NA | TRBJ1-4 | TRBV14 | CASSRLGYTAGYEKLFF
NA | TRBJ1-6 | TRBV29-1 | CSVTAGTGSNSPLHF
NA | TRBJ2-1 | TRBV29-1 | CSVEGPPASNYNEQFF
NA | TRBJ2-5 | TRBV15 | CATSIRDYQETQYF
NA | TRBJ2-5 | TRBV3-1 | CASSQPPRKQETQYF